Below, 20 T cell receptor beta chains from the same sample are listed, as sequenced in a study of cytomegalovirus exposure and HLA in healthy donors. The PCR ran on 60 Vbeta and 13 Jbeta primers. Method: immunoSEQ multiplex PCR; TCRdb's copy keeps in-frame clones and lacks some. The sample has over 85,000 clones; 77% are singletons. Material: PBMCs. All receptors come from a male donor in good health and CMV-seropositive.

This clone was seen more than once but under ten times. The chain joins TRBV7-2 to TRBJ2-7; 8 bases are shared with TRBD1. The J segment lost 0 bases and the V segment lost 5 bases, leaving 3 bases of the junction unmatched. In germline, CDR1 is SGHTA, CDR2 FQGNSA. The CDR3 is 14 residues long. CDR3 DNA: TGTGCCAGCAGCCGACAGGGGCCCTCCTACGAGCAGTACTTC. Protein: CASSRQGPSYEQYF.

This chain links TRBV9 with TRBJ2-7; D remains ambiguous. CDR3 length: 13 residues. The V and J ends lost 3 bases and 6 bases respectively, with 13 bases between them. The germline V gene has CDR1 SGDLS and CDR2 YYNGEE. CDR3 nucleotides: TGTGCCAGCAGCGCCTATAGTTGGAGCGAGCAGTACTTC. Translated, it gives CASSAYSWSEQYF.

The chain uses TRBV7-2 and TRBJ2-7; a possible D gene is TRBD2 (5 bases). CDR3 size: 14 residues. V gave up 5 bases and J gave up 5 bases, with 16 bases separating them. CDR1 and CDR2 from the germline V gene are SGHTA and FQGNSA. The CDR3 is CASSGRGVLNEQYF. DNA of the CDR3: TGTGCCAGCAGCGGGAGAGGTGTTCTCAACGAGCAGTACTTC. Filled out from reference TRBV7-2 and TRBJ2-7, the complete variable domain reads GAGVSQSPSNKVTEKGKDVELRCDPISGHTALYWYRQSLGQGLEFLIYFQGNSAPDKSGLPSDRFSAERTGGSVSTLTIQRTQQEDSAVYLCASSGRGVLNEQYFGPGTRLTVT.

This clone was found once. The V gene is TRBV7-9, the J gene TRBJ2-4; 9 bases map to TRBD1. The CDR3 covers 14 residues. Losses at the gene ends were 2 bases for V and 6 bases for J; bases not matched to a gene: 2. Germline V lookup: CDR1 SEHNR, CDR2 FQNEAQ (reference sequence). The CDR3 reads CASSLPDRGNIQYF. The CDR3 DNA reads TGTGCCAGCAGCTTACCGGACAGGGGAAACATTCAGTACTTC.

The chain couples TRBV20-1 to TRBJ1-1, with unresolved D. In germline, CDR1 is DFQATT, CDR2 SNEGSKA (reference sequence). The CDR3 is 11 residues long. V was pared by 3 bases and J by 11 bases, with 13 bases between. CDR3 in DNA: TGCAGTGCTAGCAGCGTCGGACTGGCTTTCTTT. Translation: CSASSVGLAFF.

The chain has TRBV4-1 and TRBJ1-3, with 9 bases identical to TRBD1. Germline trimming cut 0 bases from V and 5 bases from J; bases unmatched to any gene: 8. The CDR3 has 17 amino acids. CDR1 is MGHRA, CDR2 YSYEKL, per germline. For the CDR3, the DNA is TGCGCCAGCAGCCAAGACGTTCGACAGGGGGTTAGAAACACCATATATTTT. Amino acid sequence: CASSQDVRQGVRNTIYF.

The V gene is TRBV12-5, the J gene TRBJ1-2, with TRBD1 matching 8 bases. CDR3 length equals 16 residues. Losses at the gene ends were 2 bases for V and 0 bases for J; bases not matched to a gene: 5. From germline, CDR1 is LGHNT and CDR2 FRNRAP. The DNA of the CDR3 is TGTGCTAGTGGTTTGAATCAGGGGGCGGCTAACTATGGCTACACCTTC. Translating gives CASGLNQGAANYGYTF.

Written as DNA, the CDR3 is TGTGCCAGCAGTGAAACTAGCGGGAGCTCCTACGAGCAGTACTTC. This codes for CASSETSGSSYEQYF. V gene TRBV2 combines with J gene TRBJ2-7, with 11 bases matching TRBD2. This CDR3 is built from 15 residues. The germline V gene has CDR1 SNHLY and CDR2 FYNNEI. The trim removed 2 bases at V and 0 bases at J, leaving 0 bases unmatched.

The chain couples TRBV6-5 to TRBJ1-1; maybe TRBD1 (6 bases). Trimming took off 6 bases at V and 4 bases at J, with 15 bases between the two ends. Germline CDR1 and CDR2: MNHEY and SVGAGI. The CDR3 length is 14 residues. CDR3: CASSPQGHRTEAFF. Here the CDR3 DNA reads TGTGCCAGCAGCCCTCAGGGACATCGCACTGAAGCTTTCTTT.

V usage is TRBV19 and J usage is TRBJ2-3; D might be TRBD2 (6 bases). The CDR3 is 12 amino acids. The germline gives CDR1 LNHDA, CDR2 SQIVND (reference sequence). Trimming took off 6 bases at V and 4 bases at J, with 8 bases between the two ends. CDR3 region: CASSRLADTQYF. The CDR3 region has the DNA TGTGCCAGTAGCCGACTAGCAGATACGCAGTATTTT.

In its sample, this clone was seen a few times. The chain recombines TRBV6-5 with TRBJ1-1, with D perhaps TRBD1 (6 bases). Germline V gives CDR1 MNHEY, CDR2 SVGAGI. V lost 1 base and J 5 bases, leaving 11 bases between the germline ends. This CDR3 has 14 amino acids. This CDR3 is CASSYWGGRTEAFF. The CDR3 bases are TGTGCCAGCAGTTACTGGGGGGGCCGAACTGAAGCTTTCTTT.

The rearrangement joins TRBV29-1 to TRBJ1-1; D is undetermined. V lost 6 bases and J 4 bases, leaving 12 bases between the germline ends. Germline CDR1 is SQVTM and CDR2 is ANQGSEA. The CDR3 totals 12 residues. CDR3 in DNA: TGCAGCGTAAAACCGCGGAGCACTGAAGCTTTCTTT. Residues: CSVKPRSTEAFF.

The V and J genes are TRBV4-2 and TRBJ2-7; maybe TRBD1 (5 bases). The germline gives CDR1 LGHNA, CDR2 YNFKEQ. The CDR3 extends over 16 amino acids. Trimming left V 1 base short and J 4 bases short, with 17 bases between. CDR3 DNA sequence: TGTGCCAGCAGCCAAGCGGCCCAGGGCCTTGGTTACGAGCAGTACTTC. This gives the protein CASSQAAQGLGYEQYF.

The rearrangement joins TRBV10-3 to TRBJ2-7; no firm D call. The ends were cut back, 2 bases at V and 2 bases at J, with 4 bases in the middle. CDR1 is ENHRY and CDR2 is SYGVKD in the germline V gene. The CDR3 extends over 12 amino acids. For the CDR3, the DNA is TGTGCCATCAGTGAGAGAGCCTACGAGCAGTACTTC. It is translated as CAISERAYEQYF.

This clone was recorded a few times. CDR3 amino acids: CASRIPMGGGEKLFF. In DNA form, the CDR3 reads TGTGCCAGCAGAATCCCAATGGGGGGTGGTGAAAAACTGTTTTTT. This chain connects TRBV5-8 to TRBJ1-4; D may be TRBD1 (5 bases). This CDR3 is built from 15 residues. Trimming shortened V by 5 bases and J by 7 bases, and 18 bases separated the two germline ends. The germline gives CDR1 SGHTS, CDR2 YDEGEE.

This clone showed up just once. This sequence joins TRBV27 and TRBJ2-7, with a tentative D call TRBD1 (6 bases). Per the germline V gene, CDR1 is MNHEY and CDR2 is SMNVEV (reference sequence). Trimming pared 5 bases from V and 2 bases from J, leaving 16 bases between. This CDR3 has 15 residues. CDR3 sequence: CASSTVGGGPYEQYF. Written as DNA, the CDR3 is TGTGCCAGCAGTACCGTTGGGGGCGGCCCCTACGAGCAGTACTTC.

This chain joins TRBV27 and TRBJ2-7, with TRBD2 matching 7 bases. Germline V lookup: CDR1 MNHEY, CDR2 SMNVEV (reference sequence). The trim removed 5 bases at V and 3 bases at J, leaving 4 bases unmatched. This CDR3 has 13 amino acids. The CDR3: CASSGGGGYEQYF. CDR3 DNA sequence: TGTGCCAGCAGTGGGGGGGGAGGCTACGAGCAGTACTTC.

This clone was counted between two and nine times. The same CDR3 can be traced to other DNA sequences in this sample. CDR3 nucleotides: TGTGCCTGGAGTGTACGCGGCAATCAGCCCCAGCATTTT. It specifies CAWSVRGNQPQHF. The gene calls are TRBV30 and TRBJ1-5; D is ambiguous. V was cut by 0 bases and J by 2 bases, with 5 bases left in between. Germline V gene data show CDR1 as GTSNPN and CDR2 as SVGIG (reference sequence). This CDR3 is built from 13 residues.

The chain uses TRBV7-2 and TRBJ1-1, with TRBD1 as a possible D gene (6 bases). V was pared by 6 bases and J by 8 bases, with 19 bases between. The CDR3 runs to 14 residues. Germline CDR1 SGHTA, CDR2 FQGNSA. The CDR3 coding sequence is TGTGCCAGCAGGTTTTATTCAGGGGAACTGGAAGCTTTCTTT. Protein product: CASRFYSGELEAFF.

The rearrangement joins TRBV28 to TRBJ1-1; no reliable D call. Trimming removed 4 bases from V and 2 bases from J, with 11 bases in between. The CDR3 runs 14 residues. Looked up from germline, CDR1 is MDHEN and CDR2 is SYDVKM. Here the CDR3 reads CASSSRAGNTEAFF. The CDR3 nucleotides are TGTGCCAGCAGTTCACGCGCGGGAAACACTGAAGCTTTCTTT.